This T cell receptor beta chain originates from a study of CD8+ T cells in alopecia areata. Extraction of RNA preceded its reverse transcription into cDNA, which served as the sequencing template. Data came from immunoSEQ multiplex PCR; TCRdb stores just in-frame clones and leaves some out. The data show nearly 95,000 clones, about three quarters seen once. The CDR3 spans 15 residues. Looked up from germline, CDR1 is SEHNR and CDR2 is FQNEAQ (reference sequence). V lost 4 bases and J lost 6; bases outside the gene matches: 9. Indicated treatment: oral pan-JAK inhibitor, 5-10 mg twice daily. This clone was detected a few times.

The TCR originated in a human donor with alopecia areata. The chain recombines TRBV7-9 with TRBJ2-3, with 8 bases lining up with TRBD1. Sequencing was performed on CD8+ T cells sorted from blood, taken around week 46, from a patient treated with tofacitinib. The CDR3 nucleotides read TGTGCCAGCAGCTCCGGACAGGGAATCGGCGATACGCAGTATTTT. Amino acids: CASSSGQGIGDTQYF.